This T cell receptor beta chain was sequenced during a study of T cell repertoires in cytomegalovirus infection. As regards this clonotype: Antigen: not known.

J was trimmed by 0 bases and V by 5 bases; bases with no gene match: 10. The V gene's germline CDR1 is MNHEY and CDR2 SMNVEV (reference sequence). The CDR3 extends over 16 amino acids. A single record per CDR3 protein comes from TCRdb applying MiXCR to the reads. This table has about 250,000 distinct CDR3 sequences, about a sixth appearing once. Study observations and caveats: CMV-specific TCR beta clonotypes restricted by HLA-C dominated the ex vivo response.

This receptor was taken from a human donor in good health (CMV status not recorded). Some clones in this sample may be carry-over from other donors' samples. The V gene is TRBV27, the J gene TRBJ2-7; 7 nucleotides agree with TRBD2. Sequencing was done on a sample of CD8+ T cells from PBMCs. Here the CDR3 DNA reads TGTGCCAGCAGTGGTACGGGAGGTCACGCCTCCTACGAGCAGTACTTC. Translating it yields CASSGTGGHASYEQYF.